Listed below are T cell receptor beta chains from one sample, sequenced in a study of identical twins. TCRdb processed the 5' RACE reads anew with MiXCR; each CDR3 protein has one entry. The data hold more than 650,000 distinct CDR3 sequences, with 6.1% observed a single time. The material sequenced was naive T cells sorted from blood. The receptor source for this set is a man aged 18 to 30 in good health. The CDR3 runs from the conserved cysteine through the conserved F or W. The D gene is left open where the match is weak. Only some rows state a clone size, as once, few, many or a class for expanded clones.

j_gene | abundance | d_gene | v_gene | CDR3nt | CDR3aa
TRBJ1-4 | NA | NA | TRBV9 | TGTGCCAGCAGCGAAGGGGATGAAAAACTGTTTTTT | CASSEGDEKLFF
TRBJ1-5 | many | NA | TRBV21-1 | TGTGCCAGCAGCGGGGGGGTAGGGCCCCAGCATTTT | CASSGGVGPQHF
TRBJ2-3 | many | TRBD2 | TRBV5-1 | TGCGCCAGCAGCTATCCGAATACTAGCGGAGGCACAGATACGCAGTATTTT | CASSYPNTSGGTDTQYF
TRBJ2-3 | NA | NA | TRBV20-1 | TGCAGCTGGGAACCTCACACAGATACGCAGTATTTT | CSWEPHTDTQYF
TRBJ1-3 | many | NA | TRBV12-3/TRBV12-4 | TGTGCCAGCAGTTTTTGGGGGGCGGTCGCTGGAAACACCATATATTTT | CASSFWGAVAGNTIYF
TRBJ1-2 | few | NA | TRBV3-1 | TGTGCCAGCAGCCCAACCACGACAGGAATCGGCTACACCTTC | CASSPTTTGIGYTF
TRBJ2-3 | NA | NA | TRBV5-5 | TGTGCCAGCATTCGGAGTGGAACAGATACGCAGTATTTT | CASIRSGTDTQYF
TRBJ2-3 | many | TRBD2 | TRBV29-1 | TGCAGCGCGAGTCCAGCGGGAGAGGTTGGAGATACGCAGTATTTT | CSASPAGEVGDTQYF
TRBJ2-7 | NA | TRBD1 | TRBV19 | TGTGCCAGTAGTAAAAGGACAGGGGCCTACGAGCAGTACTTC | CASSKRTGAYEQYF
TRBJ2-1 | few | TRBD2 | TRBV3-1 | TGTGCCAGCAGCCACCCCAGGGGGACTAGCGGAGATTACAATGAGCAGTTCTTC | CASSHPRGTSGDYNEQFF
TRBJ2-2 | few | NA | TRBV29-1 | TGCAGCTTCTTACAGGGTTTCACCGGGGAGCTGTTTTTT | CSFLQGFTGELFF
TRBJ2-1 | many | TRBD2 | TRBV6-6 | TGTGCCAGCAGAGGACTAGCGGGAGCCGAGCAGTTCTTC | CASRGLAGAEQFF
TRBJ2-3 | NA | NA | TRBV6-1 | TGTGCCAGCAGCTGGACTAATCGTCTAGGAGATACGCAGTATTTT | CASSWTNRLGDTQYF
TRBJ2-5 | few | TRBD1 | TRBV20-1 | TGCAGTGCTTCCCGGACAGGGGGTGCGGAGACCCAGTACTTC | CSASRTGGAETQYF
TRBJ2-1 | few | TRBD2 | TRBV18 | TGTGCCAGCTCACCGAGAACTAGCGGGAGAGGGGAGCAGTTCTTC | CASSPRTSGRGEQFF
TRBJ2-5 | many | TRBD2 | TRBV11-2 | TGTGCCAGCAGCTTAATTGCGGGAGGCGTGGGGCTCCAAGAGACCCAGTACTTC | CASSLIAGGVGLQETQYF
TRBJ1-5 | many | TRBD1 | TRBV24-1 | TGTGCCACCAGTGATACCACAGGGGATCAGCCCCAGCATTTT | CATSDTTGDQPQHF
TRBJ1-6 | NA | NA | TRBV25-1 | TGTGCCAGCAGTGACTTCAGGGATGTTACCCCTTCACCCCTCCACTTT | CASSDFRDVTPSPLHF
TRBJ2-5 | many | NA | TRBV7-2 | TGTGCCAGCAGCTTAGCGGTCGGCCTGGGGGAGACCCAGTACTTC | CASSLAVGLGETQYF
TRBJ2-6 | many | NA | TRBV20-1 | TGCAGTGCTAGAGATAACGGACGTTACGCCTCTGGGGCCAACGTCCTGACTTTC | CSARDNGRYASGANVLTF
TRBJ2-1 | many | TRBD2 | TRBV10-2 | TGCGCCAGCAGTGCTAGCGGGAATAGCAATGAGCAGTTCTTC | CASSASGNSNEQFF
TRBJ1-2 | many | TRBD1 | TRBV12-3/TRBV12-4 | TGTGCCAGCAGCCGGGACAGGGCATATGGCTACACCTTC | CASSRDRAYGYTF
TRBJ2-3 | NA | NA | TRBV14 | TGTGCCAGCAGCCAAGATTTTGCAGATACGCAGTATTTT | CASSQDFADTQYF
TRBJ2-5 | many | NA | TRBV3-1 | TGTGCCAGCAGCCGACGGACTACGCAAGAGACCCAGTACTTC | CASSRRTTQETQYF